The clone carrying this TCR beta chain was counted a few times. Its antigen remains unknown. Assay: immunoSEQ multiplex PCR; the TCRdb copy retains only in-frame clones and omits some. Of roughly 7,000 clones in the sample, 45% to 50% were seen once. These data come from a study of T cells in localized non-small cell lung cancer. The CDR3 covers 14 residues. Trimming shortened V by 7 bases and J by 6 bases, and 19 bases separated the two germline ends. Looked up from germline, CDR1 is SQVTM and CDR2 is ANQGSEA. Findings and caveats of the study: Adjacent lung had a median 57 of the 100 largest tumor clones. The study linked higher blood T cell density to longer overall survival. The greatest T cell clonality was found in uninvolved adjacent lung (higher than in tumor).

The source of this sequence is a man aged 35-69 years with stage I lung adenocarcinoma. The J gene is TRBJ2-1, the V gene TRBV29-1; possibly TRBD1 or TRBD2 for D (5 bases each). Specimen: lymph node tissue, collected before any cancer treatment. The CDR3 nucleotides read TGCAGCGCCCTACCGGGACGTCGGCTCAATGAGCAGTTCTTC. It encodes CSALPGRRLNEQFF.